This T cell receptor beta chain was sequenced for a study of T cell responses to AZD1222 COVID-19 vaccine. Study overall: Second-dose groups at about 4 or about 12 weeks were pooled.

Assay used: immunoSEQ multiplex PCR; TCRdb lists only in-frame clones, some missing. Found here are around 140,000 clones, over 90% of them singletons; the top ten hold under 6.5%. A note on this clone: Antigen specificity is unknown.

After removal of 2 bases from V and 5 bases from J, the junction contained 8 bases not matched to a gene. Germline CDR1 reads MGHRA; CDR2 reads YSYEKL. The CDR3 sequence is 15 residues long. Whole-study results and caveats: Among spike-specific TCRs, nearly half reportedly target unmutated variant regions. CD4 TCRs linked to vaccination spanned spike, dominating at 160-218 and 743-854. Donors skewed white British and female; clonal diversity was possibly underestimated.

The specimen was peripheral blood, collected on day 0 of AZD1222 vaccination. The gene calls are TRBV4-1 and TRBJ2-5, with 7 bases that match TRBD2. The receptor was isolated from an adult in good health. The CDR3: CASSQPGLKLETQYF. The CDR3 coding sequence is TGCGCCAGCAGCCAACCGGGACTAAAGTTGGAGACCCAGTACTTC.